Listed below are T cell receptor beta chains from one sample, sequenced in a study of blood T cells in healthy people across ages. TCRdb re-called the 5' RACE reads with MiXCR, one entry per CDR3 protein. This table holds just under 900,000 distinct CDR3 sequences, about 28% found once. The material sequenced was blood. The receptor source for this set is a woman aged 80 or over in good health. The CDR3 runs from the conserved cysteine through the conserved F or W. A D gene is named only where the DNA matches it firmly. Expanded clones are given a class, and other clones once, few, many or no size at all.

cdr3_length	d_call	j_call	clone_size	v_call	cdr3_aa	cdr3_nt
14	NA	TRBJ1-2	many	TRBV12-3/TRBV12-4	CASSLVAGVYGYTF	TGTGCCAGCAGTTTAGTGGCAGGGGTCTATGGCTACACCTTC
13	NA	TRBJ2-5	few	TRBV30	CAWSRQNQETQYF	TGTGCCTGGAGTCGACAGAACCAAGAGACCCAGTACTTC
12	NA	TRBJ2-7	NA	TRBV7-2	CASSGVVNEQYF	TGTGCCAGCAGCGGAGTGGTAAACGAGCAGTACTTC
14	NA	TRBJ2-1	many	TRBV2	CASSVGNRGNEQFF	TGTGCCAGCAGTGTTGGGAACCGGGGGAATGAGCAGTTCTTC
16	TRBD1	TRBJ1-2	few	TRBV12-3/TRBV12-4	CASSLRRDRGRRGYTF	TGTGCCAGCAGTTTACGCCGGGACAGGGGGAGGCGGGGCTACACCTTC
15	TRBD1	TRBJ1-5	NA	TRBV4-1	CASSAKPGTAQPQHF	TGCGCCAGCAGCGCAAAGCCCGGGACAGCACAGCCCCAGCATTTT
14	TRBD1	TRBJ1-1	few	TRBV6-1	CASTLQGVNTEAFF	TGTGCCAGCACCCTGCAGGGGGTGAACACTGAAGCTTTCTTT
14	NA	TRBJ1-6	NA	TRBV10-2	CASTVDTNNSPLHF	TGCGCCAGCACCGTGGACACTAATAATTCACCCCTCCACTTT
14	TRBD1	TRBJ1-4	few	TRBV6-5	CASSLDRADEKLFF	TGTGCCAGCAGCCTGGACAGGGCGGATGAAAAACTGTTTTTT
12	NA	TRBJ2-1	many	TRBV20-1	CSASGPTDEQFF	TGCAGTGCTAGCGGGCCTACGGATGAGCAGTTCTTC
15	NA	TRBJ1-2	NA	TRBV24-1	CATSETGEGIYGYTF	TGTGCCACCAGTGAGACCGGTGAAGGGATCTATGGCTACACCTTC
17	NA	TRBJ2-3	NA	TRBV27	CASSSPPGSDYTDTQYF	TGTGCCAGCAGTTCCCCCCCGGGTAGCGACTACACAGATACGCAGTATTTT
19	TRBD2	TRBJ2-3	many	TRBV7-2	CASSLWTSGGIKITDTQYF	TGTGCCAGCAGCCTATGGACTAGCGGGGGGATAAAAATCACAGATACGCAGTATTTT
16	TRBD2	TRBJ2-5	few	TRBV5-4	CASIEGVSGGEETQYF	TGTGCCAGCATCGAAGGAGTTAGCGGGGGGGAAGAGACCCAGTACTTC